The source of this T cell receptor (beta chain) is a study of blood T cell repertoires in COVID-19. CDR1 is SNHLY, CDR2 FYNNEI, per germline. The CDR3 extends over 14 amino acids. V was pared by 7 bases and J by 0 bases, with 13 bases between. Sequencing was performed with immunoSEQ multiplex PCR; in TCRdb, only in-frame clones are kept and a portion is missing. The data show some 83,000 clones, about two thirds seen once. Sequencing was performed on peripheral blood. The chain joins TRBV2 to TRBJ2-7; D is possibly TRBD2 (5 bases). The receptor was derived from a woman aged 80 or over with acute or convalescent COVID-19. The CDR3 loop reads CASTRAVSSYEQYF. In DNA, the CDR3 is TGTGCCAGCACCCGAGCGGTTAGCTCCTACGAGCAGTACTTC. Filled out from reference TRBV2 and TRBJ2-7, the complete variable domain reads EPEVTQTPSHQVTQMGQEVILRCVPISNHLYFYWYRQILGQKVEFLVSFYNNEISEKSEIFDDQFSVERPDGSNFTLKIRSTKLEDSAMYFCASTRAVSSYEQYFGPGTRLTVT.